This TCR beta chain was sequenced during a study of shared clonotypes between healthy human individuals. Regarding the study as a whole: Clonotype sharing among donors was expected to depend on sequencing depth.

Notes on this clone: Its specificity is unknown.

Naive CD4+ cells were CD45RA-selected; the remaining cells were memory. Evenly divided among several immunoSEQ plates was the genomic DNA of each subset. As processed by the authors: Filtering differed since immunoSEQ provided only junctions, with no quality scores. Generated by immunoSEQ multiplex PCR, the TCRdb table keeps only in-frame clones and is missing some. V and J calls and clone size are copied from that table; D and trimming were computed from the DNA. The table includes around 2.5 million clones, approximately 94% detected once. The clonotype was recovered from a man aged 18 to 29 in good health. Some clones in this sample may be carry-over from other donors' samples. Sequenced: naive CD4+ T cells from PBMCs. The sample's subset: CD45RA+ positively selected.

The CDR3 sequence is CASKAQGASGELFF. CDR3 nucleotides: TGCGCCAGCAAGGCACAGGGGGCTTCCGGGGAGCTGTTTTTT. V and J are TRBV5-1 and TRBJ2-2, with 9 positions matching TRBD1. V lost 6 bases, J lost 6 bases, and 6 bases stayed unmatched. The CDR3 covers 14 residues. CDR1 is SGHRS and CDR2 is YFSETQ in the germline V gene.